The rows below give T cell receptor beta chains drawn from one sample of a study of T cell changes during pregnancy in multiple sclerosis. Using immunoSEQ multiplex PCR, the repertoire was profiled, and TCRdb retains in-frame clones only, with some absent. The data contain 15,000 to 25,000 clones, 75% to 90% of them seen just once; the ten biggest clones take up 20%. The starting material was CD8+ T cells from peripheral blood mononuclear cells, obtained after pregnancy. The origin of the receptors is a female donor in good health, enrolled as a control in a pregnancy study. Both conserved end residues are part of each CDR3. A D gene is named only where the DNA matches it firmly. Clone size, where shown, is once, few, many, or a class for clones that have expanded.

V: TRBV7-9; J: TRBJ1-5; D: NA; size: NA; DNA: TGTGCCAGCAGCTCCCTTGGGGCCCATCAGCCCCAGCATTTT; CDR3: CASSSLGAHQPQHF
V: TRBV9; J: TRBJ2-1; D: TRBD2; size: NA; DNA: TGTGCCAGCAGCGTAGCGGTTGGGACTAGCGGGAGAGGTGAGCAGTTCTTC; CDR3: CASSVAVGTSGRGEQFF
V: TRBV5-1; J: TRBJ2-1; D: TRBD2; size: NA; DNA: TGCGCCAGCGCACCCGCGACTAGCGGGAGGAATGAGCAGTTCTTC; CDR3: CASAPATSGRNEQFF
V: TRBV5-4; J: TRBJ2-2; D: TRBD1; size: NA; DNA: TGTGCCAGCAGCTTGCCTCTCCAGGGGGCGGCCACCGGGGAGCTGTTTTTT; CDR3: CASSLPLQGAATGELFF
V: TRBV15; J: TRBJ2-1; D: NA; size: NA; DNA: TGTGCCACCAGCACCCCGGGTGGCAATGAGCAGTTCTTC; CDR3: CATSTPGGNEQFF
V: TRBV11-2; J: TRBJ2-7; D: TRBD1; size: NA; DNA: TGTGCCAGCAGCTGGGACAGGGGGACCTACGAGCAGTACTTC; CDR3: CASSWDRGTYEQYF
V: TRBV2; J: TRBJ1-1; D: TRBD1; size: NA; DNA: TGTGCCAGCAGAGGACTAACAGGGGGGGACACTGAAGCTTTCTTT; CDR3: CASRGLTGGDTEAFF
V: TRBV19; J: TRBJ2-7; D: NA; size: NA; DNA: TGTGCCAGTAGTATGAGAGGAGGAGGCTCCTACGAGCAGTACTTC; CDR3: CASSMRGGGSYEQYF
V: TRBV7-9; J: TRBJ2-7; D: NA; size: NA; DNA: TGTGCCACTAAGGGGGAGGGACCTAGCTCCTACGAGCAGTACTTC; CDR3: CATKGEGPSSYEQYF
V: TRBV7-6; J: TRBJ1-5; D: NA; size: once; DNA: TGTGCCAGCAGCGAAGTTCAGGGAACTCAGCCCCAGCATTTT; CDR3: CASSEVQGTQPQHF
V: TRBV7-8; J: TRBJ1-1; D: NA; size: few; DNA: TGTGCCAGCAGCTTCGGGAGGGGATTGAACACTGAAGCTTTCTTT; CDR3: CASSFGRGLNTEAFF
V: TRBV9; J: TRBJ2-3; D: TRBD1; size: NA; DNA: TGTGCCAGCAGCGTAGTCGGCAGGGGGCGGGAAGATACGCAGTATTTT; CDR3: CASSVVGRGREDTQYF
V: TRBV30; J: TRBJ1-1; D: NA; size: NA; DNA: TGTGCCTGGAGGGTCCCCGGGGTCGCTGAAGCTTTCTTT; CDR3: CAWRVPGVAEAFF
V: TRBV5-1; J: TRBJ2-1; D: TRBD2; size: many; DNA: TGCGCCAGCAGCTTGGATAGCGGGAGCGACAATGAGCAGTTCTTC; CDR3: CASSLDSGSDNEQFF
V: TRBV18; J: TRBJ2-2; D: TRBD2; size: NA; DNA: TGTGCCAGCTCCGCTTGGACTAGCGGGGGCCGAAACACCGGGGAGCTGTTTTTT; CDR3: CASSAWTSGGRNTGELFF
V: TRBV14; J: TRBJ2-3; D: NA; size: NA; DNA: TGTGCCAGCAGCCCATGGTTAGCAGATACGCAGTATTTT; CDR3: CASSPWLADTQYF
V: TRBV27; J: TRBJ2-5; D: TRBD1; size: NA; DNA: TGTGCCAGCAGCCCAATGACCCAGGGGGCGAGGGAGACCCAGTACTTC; CDR3: CASSPMTQGARETQYF
V: TRBV6-6; J: TRBJ2-7; D: TRBD1; size: once; DNA: TGTGCCAGCAGTTACCAGGGGGCCCACGAGCAGTACTTC; CDR3: CASSYQGAHEQYF
V: TRBV6-5; J: TRBJ2-1; D: TRBD2; size: few; DNA: TGTGCCAGCAGTTATGGACTAGCGGGAGGTGGTGAGCAGTTCTTC; CDR3: CASSYGLAGGGEQFF
V: TRBV10-2; J: TRBJ2-3; D: NA; size: NA; DNA: TGCGCCAGCAGGCAGGATGCTAGCACAGATACGCAGTATTTT; CDR3: CASRQDASTDTQYF
V: TRBV5-1; J: TRBJ1-1; D: TRBD1; size: NA; DNA: TGCGCCAGCAGCTTGGGAGGGGGCTACACTGAAGCTTTCTTT; CDR3: CASSLGGGYTEAFF
V: TRBV7-9; J: TRBJ2-1; D: NA; size: once; DNA: TGTGCCAGCAGCTTAGTATTGGACTCCCGGTCAAGTGAGCAGTTCTTC; CDR3: CASSLVLDSRSSEQFF
V: TRBV4-3; J: TRBJ2-3; D: NA; size: NA; DNA: TGCGCCAGCAGCCAAGAGGGTAGCGGAACAGATACGCAGTATTTT; CDR3: CASSQEGSGTDTQYF
V: TRBV6-1; J: TRBJ2-7; D: TRBD1; size: medium-sized; DNA: TGTGCCAGCAGTGGGGACAGGGACGTATACGAGCAGTACTTC; CDR3: CASSGDRDVYEQYF
V: TRBV29-1; J: TRBJ1-2; D: NA; size: NA; DNA: TGCAGCGTTTACCCGGGCCTTGGGGAGGGCGGCTACACCTTC; CDR3: CSVYPGLGEGGYTF
V: TRBV5-4; J: TRBJ1-1; D: NA; size: NA; DNA: TGTGCCAGCAGCTTCTGGGGGGGGAACACTGAAGCTTTCTTT; CDR3: CASSFWGGNTEAFF
V: TRBV27; J: TRBJ2-7; D: NA; size: NA; DNA: TGTGCCAGCAGTCCTTCCGGAGCCTACGAGCAGTACTTC; CDR3: CASSPSGAYEQYF
V: TRBV7-9; J: TRBJ2-7; D: NA; size: once; DNA: TGTGCCAGCAGCCGCAGCTACGAGCAGTACTTC; CDR3: CASSRSYEQYF
V: TRBV9; J: TRBJ2-5; D: TRBD2; size: NA; DNA: TGTGCCAGCAGCCCATCTACTAGCGTCCTAGAGACCCAGTACTTC; CDR3: CASSPSTSVLETQYF
V: TRBV14; J: TRBJ1-4; D: NA; size: NA; DNA: TGTGCCAGCAGCCAAGACCCCCGGGGTCGAAAACTGTTTTTT; CDR3: CASSQDPRGRKLFF
V: TRBV20-1; J: TRBJ1-1; D: NA; size: few; DNA: TGCAGTGCCCCAGGCCCAGCTTTCTTT; CDR3: CSAPGPAFF
V: TRBV4-2; J: TRBJ2-3; D: TRBD1; size: medium-sized; DNA: TGTGCCAGCAGCCAATCGACAGGGGGGCCAGATACGCAGTATTTT; CDR3: CASSQSTGGPDTQYF
V: TRBV29-1; J: TRBJ2-5; D: TRBD1; size: NA; DNA: TGCAGCGTTTTGACAGGGAGCCAAGAGACCCAGTACTTC; CDR3: CSVLTGSQETQYF
V: TRBV7-8; J: TRBJ2-2; D: TRBD1; size: many; DNA: TGTGCCAGCAGCTTCGGGACAGGGCGAACCGGGGAGCTGTTTTTT; CDR3: CASSFGTGRTGELFF
V: TRBV7-6; J: TRBJ1-1; D: TRBD1; size: NA; DNA: TGTGCCAGCAGCTTGACCAAGGGACAGGGGACTGAAGCTTTCTTT; CDR3: CASSLTKGQGTEAFF
V: TRBV5-6; J: TRBJ2-7; D: NA; size: NA; DNA: TGTGCCAGCAGCCCTGGGGACACTACCTACGAGCAGTACTTC; CDR3: CASSPGDTTYEQYF
V: TRBV2; J: TRBJ1-6; D: NA; size: NA; DNA: TGTGCCAGCAGTCCGGATCGGGAGAGTTCACCCCTCCACTTT; CDR3: CASSPDRESSPLHF
V: TRBV6-5; J: TRBJ1-2; D: NA; size: NA; DNA: TGTGCCAGCAGCCCGATCGGGGGGGGCTATGGCTACACCTTC; CDR3: CASSPIGGGYGYTF
V: TRBV19; J: TRBJ2-5; D: TRBD2; size: NA; DNA: TGTGCCAGTAGCAATAACCGGCTAGCGGGAGGAGAGACCCAGTACTTC; CDR3: CASSNNRLAGGETQYF
V: TRBV30; J: TRBJ1-1; D: TRBD1; size: NA; DNA: TGTGCCTGGAAAGGGGGCGTCCTAATGAACACTGAAGCTTTCTTT; CDR3: CAWKGGVLMNTEAFF
V: TRBV13; J: TRBJ1-1; D: NA; size: NA; DNA: TGTGCCAGCAGCCCACAAGGGTGGGGGGAAGCTGAAGCTTTCTTT; CDR3: CASSPQGWGEAEAFF
V: TRBV7-9; J: TRBJ2-7; D: TRBD2; size: NA; DNA: TGTGCCAGCAGCTTGGGACTAGCGGGTAGCTACGAGCAGTACTTC; CDR3: CASSLGLAGSYEQYF
V: TRBV11-2; J: TRBJ1-2; D: NA; size: once; DNA: TGTGCCAGCAGCCGCGGTGGCAGTCCTAACTATGGCTACACCTTC; CDR3: CASSRGGSPNYGYTF
V: TRBV12-5; J: TRBJ2-3; D: TRBD1; size: once; DNA: TGTGCTAGTGGTGGGGACAGCGAAGATACGCAGTATTTT; CDR3: CASGGDSEDTQYF
V: TRBV5-5; J: TRBJ1-2; D: NA; size: once; DNA: TGTGCCAGCAGCCGCCTTGGCAGGGGAAATAGCTACACCTTC; CDR3: CASSRLGRGNSYTF
V: TRBV30; J: TRBJ2-3; D: TRBD2; size: NA; DNA: TGTGCCTGGAGTGTACTAGCGGGGTCAGATACGCAGTATTTT; CDR3: CAWSVLAGSDTQYF
V: TRBV27; J: TRBJ2-7; D: NA; size: NA; DNA: TGTGCCAGCAGTTTATCTTGGGGGCTGGTCGAGCAGTACTTC; CDR3: CASSLSWGLVEQYF
V: TRBV6-5; J: TRBJ2-1; D: TRBD1; size: NA; DNA: TGTGCCACCCAGCCCGGGACAGGGTGGGATGAGCAGTTCTTC; CDR3: CATQPGTGWDEQFF
V: TRBV10-3; J: TRBJ1-1; D: NA; size: NA; DNA: TGTGCCATCAGTGGAGGAGGGGGGGGCACTGAAGCTTTCTTT; CDR3: CAISGGGGGTEAFF
V: TRBV19; J: TRBJ2-3; D: TRBD1; size: NA; DNA: TGTGCCCGGGACAGGGACACAGATTGCACAGATACGCAGTATTTT; CDR3: CARDRDTDCTDTQYF
V: TRBV2; J: TRBJ2-3; D: NA; size: NA; DNA: TGTGCCAGCAGTGAGAGTATTCCGGATACGCAGTATTTT; CDR3: CASSESIPDTQYF
V: TRBV10-3; J: TRBJ1-1; D: TRBD1; size: NA; DNA: TGTGCCATCAGTGAGCCGGGACAGGGATACACTGAAGCTTTCTTT; CDR3: CAISEPGQGYTEAFF
V: TRBV4-3; J: TRBJ1-2; D: NA; size: NA; DNA: TGCGCCAGCAGCCAAGATTCGGGGGGTGAAGATGGCTACACCTTC; CDR3: CASSQDSGGEDGYTF
V: TRBV7-9; J: TRBJ2-2; D: NA; size: NA; DNA: TGTGCCAGCAGCTGGACAGAAACCGGGGAGCTGTTTTTT; CDR3: CASSWTETGELFF
V: TRBV7-8; J: TRBJ2-7; D: TRBD2; size: NA; DNA: TGTGCCAGCAGCCCTCGCGGGAGGTACGATAGAAACGAGCAGTACTTC; CDR3: CASSPRGRYDRNEQYF
V: TRBV13; J: TRBJ2-7; D: NA; size: NA; DNA: TGTGCCAGCAGCTCCCTAGACAGGGAGGAACCCTACGAGCAGTACTTC; CDR3: CASSSLDREEPYEQYF
V: TRBV12-5; J: TRBJ1-2; D: TRBD1; size: once; DNA: TGTGCTAGTGGCCCCAGACAGGGTAACTATGGCTACACCTTC; CDR3: CASGPRQGNYGYTF
V: TRBV29-1; J: TRBJ1-1; D: NA; size: NA; DNA: TGCAGCGTCGACTCGGACAGAAACACTGAAGCTTTCTTT; CDR3: CSVDSDRNTEAFF